The clone carrying this T cell receptor (beta chain) occurred once. CDR3 size: 15 residues. Germline V CDR1 and CDR2: SGDLS, YYNGEE. Trimming left V 3 bases short and J 2 bases short, with 12 bases between. This specimen comes from a study of T cell changes during pregnancy in multiple sclerosis. Only in-frame clones appear in the TCRdb table, and some are missing; sequencing was by immunoSEQ multiplex PCR. The sample includes fewer than 40,000 clones, 91% of them seen just once. The V and J genes are TRBV9 and TRBJ1-3; maybe TRBD1 (5 bases). The source of this sequence is a female donor with multiple sclerosis, enrolled in a pregnancy study. This specimen consisted of CD8+ T cells from peripheral blood mononuclear cells, obtained after pregnancy. CDR3 sequence reads: CASSETQVPGNTIYF. CDR3 DNA: TGTGCCAGCAGCGAAACACAGGTCCCTGGAAACACCATATATTTT.